This entry is about one T cell receptor beta chain. Per the original methods: Amplified reference gene primers provided the basis for estimating nucleated cell counts. Assay: immunoSEQ multiplex PCR; the TCRdb copy retains only in-frame clones and omits some. The V and J calls and clone size were taken over from that table, and D and trimming were inferred from the DNA. The sample has hundreds of thousands of clones, more than 80% seen once. In Seattle, patients joined the study during active infection and were tracked longitudinally. The sample comes from a study of blood T cell repertoires in COVID-19. Study summary: From the United States, Italy and Spain came samples of acute and convalescent COVID-19. PBMCs, B-cell-depleted T cells, or T cells provided the cDNA or gDNA that made up the material.

Sequencing was carried out using peripheral blood. The receptor was derived from a woman aged 25 to 39 with COVID-19, enrolled during active disease.

The CDR3 DNA reads TGCGCCAGCAGCCAATTCCGGACAGGGCTACAAGAGACCCAGTACTTC. It translates to CASSQFRTGLQETQYF. The chain has TRBV4-1 and TRBJ2-5; TRBD1 matches 8 bases. CDR1 MGHRA and CDR2 YSYEKL come from the germline V gene. The V gene end was trimmed by 2 bases and the J gene end by 2 bases; junction bases not matched to a gene: 7. CDR3 length equals 16 residues.